The T cell receptor (beta chain) described here comes from a study of T cell responses to AZD1222 COVID-19 vaccine. Overall study findings and caveats: Only a handful of people who got AZD1222 tested seropositive at baseline. Researchers report vaccine-associated CD4 TCRs spanning spike, with dominance at 160-218 and 743-854.

The germline CDR1 and CDR2 sequences are SQVTM and ANQGSEA. V lost 6 bases and J lost 3, with 17 bases in between. The CDR3 runs 14 residues. Produced via immunoSEQ multiplex PCR; TCRdb's table is partial and in-frame only. The sample gives over 140,000 clones, more than 85% of which show up once; around 3.5% is in the top ten. To note about this clone: Its antigen is unidentified.

The specimen was peripheral blood, collected 28 days after the second AZD1222 dose. The TCR was taken from an adult who received the AZD1222 COVID-19 vaccine. The rearrangement links TRBV29-1 to TRBJ1-1, with a tentative D call TRBD1 (6 bases). CDR3 in DNA: TGCAGCGTACCGAGGGGGTTAGGAGACACTGAAGCTTTCTTT. Residues: CSVPRGLGDTEAFF.